This T cell receptor (beta chain) was captured in a study of identical twins (TCRdb year 2016). As for the study more broadly: The study deep-sequenced TCR alpha and beta repertoires from monozygotic twins, unrelated adults of various ages and cord blood to test whether fetal clonotypes persist. To rule out contamination, replicate twin experiments were performed at different times with different library preparation protocols. The full study reports these points: Conclusions relied on cross-sectional statistical analysis, since the same donors could not be followed over many years. Zero-insertion analyses could be partly confounded by invariant T cells such as MAIT and iNKT, although diverse VJ usage argued against such confounding for most clonotypes. A weaker excess of twin sharing was found in beta out-of-frame sequences because the signal-to-noise ratio was lowered by fewer shared sequences. Fewer insertions were carried by abundant cord blood beta clonotypes; a weaker similar trend was observed in young adult naive repertoires, while no such trend was observed in memory repertoires. Out-of-frame TCR alpha sharing in monozygotic twins was systematically underestimated by recombination models, whereas sharing between unrelated individuals was in agreement with the recombination models. Compared with coincidental sharing between unrelated individuals, out-of-frame TCR alpha sequences shared between twins had an excess of sequences with low generation probability.

V loses 3 bases of germline sequence and J loses 1 base, and the interval between the two ends is 9 bases. Taken from the germline V gene (reference sequence), the CDR1 and CDR2 loops are DFQATT and SNEGSKA. The CDR3 measures 13 amino acids from cysteine to phenylalanine. The DNA shown is the 39-base CDR3, in frame from base 1. Library creation used 5' RACE. TCRdb records Illumina HiSeq 2000 as the sequencer. Template switching introduced a universal primer binding site; the final cDNA contained a unique molecular identifier, enabling accurate counting of TCR cDNA molecules. First-strand cDNA for TCR alpha and beta chains was synthesized from specific primers in the conserved constant-segment region. Each cDNA library was double barcoded, with a SMART-Mk sample barcode plus Illumina barcodes, to control for contamination. TruSeq adapter sequences, together with Illumina sample barcodes, were added in two successive PCR steps. The Illumina HiSeq platform was used with custom primers to sequence TCR alpha and beta cDNA libraries. Turning to the authors' computational methods: MiGEC was used to process raw reads and extract unique molecular identifiers, and MiXCR was used to find CDR3 positions. For each individual, recombination models were inferred using an EM algorithm with the repgenHMM and IGoR tools. The tcR package in R was used for shared clonotype analysis, with sharing normalized by the product of cloneset sizes. To study raw recombination without the effects of thymic and clonal selection, out-of-frame nonproductive sequences were analyzed. The raw public reads went through TCRdb reprocessing: fastp at Q25, MiXCR clone calling, in-frame beta chains kept. Entries that share a CDR3 protein sequence are merged under the most common genes and DNA. The V and J calls come from TCRdb's annotation, not from the publication. This sample is represented by around 1.7 million distinct CDR3 sequences; about 32% of them were singletons. The top ten clones comprise more than 0.25% of the sample.

Note on this clonotype: Its specific antigen is unknown. Base qualities are not provided; no much larger clone lies one nucleotide away.

All donors were healthy Caucasians. This sequence originates from a newborn girl in good health. The chain couples TRBV20-1 to TRBJ1-1; the D segment cannot be called with confidence. The sequencing input was cord blood. This receptor has the CDR3 CSASSTWNTEAFF. At the DNA level, the sequence is TGCAGTGCTAGTTCTACATGGAACACTGAAGCTTTCTTT.